This TCR beta chain was recovered during a study of beta chain features in type 1 diabetes. Study-level background: There was similarity between patients and healthy donors in age, gender and cell yields.

What was sequenced were expressed TCRB transcripts, since all of the isolated RNA had been reverse transcribed. The protocol was immunoSEQ multiplex PCR, while the TCRdb copy is restricted to in-frame clones and leaves out a portion. The data show approximately 300,000 clones, with roughly 9.6% seen just once and 0.015% held by the top ten. Between the trimmed V and J ends, which lost 3 bases and 8 bases, there was a span of 13 bases. CDR3 length equals 14 residues. The germline V gene has CDR1 SGHTA and CDR2 FQGNSA. Overall study findings and caveats: Researchers reported that naive, central memory and Treg TCRB repertoires appeared more similar in patients than in healthy donors. PCR could preferentially amplify shorter templates, alike in patients and controls.

One heparinised draw of blood, averaging roughly 110 mL, came from each donor. Comments on this clone: Antigen specificity is unknown.

V and J are TRBV7-2 and TRBJ1-4; no reliable D call. This clonotype was sampled from a woman in her thirties in good health. Sequenced input: naive CD4+ T cells from blood. CDR3 sequence reads: CASSFGSGGEKLFF. The DNA for the CDR3 is TGTGCCAGCAGCTTTGGTTCTGGTGGCGAAAAACTGTTTTTT.